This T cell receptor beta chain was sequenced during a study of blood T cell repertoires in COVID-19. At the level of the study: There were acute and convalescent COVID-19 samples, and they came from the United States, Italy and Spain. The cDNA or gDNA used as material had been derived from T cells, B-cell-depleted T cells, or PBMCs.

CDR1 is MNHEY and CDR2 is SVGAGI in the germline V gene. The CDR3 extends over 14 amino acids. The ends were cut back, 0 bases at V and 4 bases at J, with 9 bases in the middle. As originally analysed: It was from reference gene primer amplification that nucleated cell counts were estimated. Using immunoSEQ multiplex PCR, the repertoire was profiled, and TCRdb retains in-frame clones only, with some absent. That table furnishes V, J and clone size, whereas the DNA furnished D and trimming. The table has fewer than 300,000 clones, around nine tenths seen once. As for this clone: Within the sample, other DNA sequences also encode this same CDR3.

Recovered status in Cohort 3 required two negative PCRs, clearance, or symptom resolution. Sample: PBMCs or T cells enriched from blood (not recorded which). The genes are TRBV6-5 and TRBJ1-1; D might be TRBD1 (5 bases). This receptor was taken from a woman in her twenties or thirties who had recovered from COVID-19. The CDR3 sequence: CASSYSGEGTEAFF. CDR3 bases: TGTGCCAGCAGTTACTCAGGGGAGGGCACTGAAGCTTTCTTT.